This T cell receptor beta chain was sequenced in a study of T cell responses to AZD1222 COVID-19 vaccine. Trimming at V came to 4 bases and at J to 7 bases, leaving 3 bases not matched to a gene. CDR3 length equals 14 residues. The germline gives CDR1 SGHVS, CDR2 FQNEAQ. The repertoire was sequenced with immunoSEQ multiplex PCR; TCRdb's copy has only in-frame clones and lacks some. The sample consists of some 92,000 clones, around nine tenths of them appearing once. In its sample, this clone was seen a few times. The specimen was peripheral blood, collected on day 0 of MenACWY control vaccination. The receptor's source is an adult in good health. The rearrangement uses TRBV7-8 and TRBJ1-6, with 8 bases identical to TRBD1. CDR3 sequence reads: CASSSTGGNSPLHF. CDR3 in DNA: TGTGCCAGCAGCTCCACAGGGGGGAATTCACCCCTCCACTTT.